This passage covers 8 T cell receptor beta chains from one sample sequenced in a study of control samples from healthy donors and cancer patients. Sequenced by immunoSEQ multiplex PCR; TCRdb stores in-frame clones only, minus some. This sample has 100,000 or so clones, with roughly 85% found just once. Sequenced: blood. Receptor source: a woman between 50 and 59 years old in good health.

As DNA, the CDR3 is TGTGCCAGCAGCCAACTACCTACAGGGGTTTACACCGGGGAGCTGTTTTTT. This gives the protein CASSQLPTGVYTGELFF. This chain connects TRBV3-1 (or the pseudogene TRBV3-2) to TRBJ2-2; TRBD1 matches 7 bases. CDR1 and CDR2 from the germline V gene are LGHDT and YNNKEL (reference sequence). Unmatched junction bases numbered 9, after V lost 2 bases and J lost 3 bases. This CDR3 contains 17 residues.

This clone appeared once. The rearrangement uses TRBV18 and TRBJ2-7; 14 bases map to TRBD2. V shed 3 bases and J 3 bases; nucleotides not matched to a gene: 13. Germline-derived CDR1 and CDR2 are KGHSH and LQKENI. This CDR3 spans 19 amino acids. In DNA, the CDR3 is TGTGCCAGCTCACCCTCCACAGGGACTAGCGGGAGAGAGGACTACGAGCAGTACTTC. Translating it yields CASSPSTGTSGREDYEQYF.

This clone was seen a handful of times. V gene TRBV7-2 combines with J gene TRBJ1-2; weak D call: TRBD1 (5 bases). CDR1 is SGHTA, CDR2 FQGNSA, per germline. V lost 5 bases, J lost 4 bases, and 17 bases lay in between. This CDR3 contains 15 residues. In DNA form, the CDR3 reads TGTGCCAGCAGCCCACTCCGGGGGTCGTCCTATGGCTACACCTTC. It specifies CASSPLRGSSYGYTF.

This clone was seen repeatedly, ten times or more. Within the sample, other DNA sequences also encode this same CDR3. This chain links TRBV4-2 with TRBJ1-1; D call uncertain. The germline V gene has CDR1 LGHNA and CDR2 YNFKEQ. This CDR3 contains 14 residues. With 0 bases removed from V and 1 base from J, the gap between germline ends came to 6 bases. The CDR3 region has the DNA TGTGCCAGCAGCCAAGATCGGGGGAACACTGAAGCTTTCTTT. Its protein product is CASSQDRGNTEAFF.

This clone was counted only a few times. The chain recombines TRBV3-1 (or the pseudogene TRBV3-2) with TRBJ1-6; 10 nucleotides match TRBD1. Looked up from germline, CDR1 is LGHDT and CDR2 is YNNKEL (reference sequence). This CDR3 spans 17 amino acids. V lost 1 base to trimming and J lost 3 bases; unmatched junction nucleotides: 3. The CDR3 here is CASSQGGTGVYNSPLHF. CDR3 nucleotides: TGTGCCAGCAGCCAAGGTGGGACAGGGGTCTATAATTCACCCCTCCACTTT.

The V call is TRBV12-3 or TRBV12-4, the J call TRBJ1-2; no definite D call. The CDR3 is 12 residues long. Trimming took off 2 bases at V and 8 bases at J, with 9 bases between the two ends. CDR3 sequence (DNA): TGTGCCAGCAGTTTAACCTCTGTAGGCTACACCTTC. Residues: CASSLTSVGYTF.

This rearrangement joins TRBV4-3 to TRBJ1-2; no reliable D call. Germline V gene sequence: CDR1 LGHNA, CDR2 YSLEER. This CDR3 is 14 amino acids long. V was trimmed by 0 bases and J by 0 bases, leaving 5 bases between them. The CDR3 reads CASSQDAANYGYTF. In nucleotides, the CDR3 is TGCGCCAGCAGCCAAGACGCCGCTAACTATGGCTACACCTTC.

The gene calls are TRBV4-3 and TRBJ2-3, with 14 bases identical to TRBD2. Germline CDR1 and CDR2: LGHNA and YSLEER. The CDR3 length is 18 residues. The V segment lost 4 bases and the J segment 3 bases; nucleotides outside the gene matches: 9. The CDR3 loop is CASSRRLRLAGGTDTQYF. The CDR3 region has the DNA TGCGCCAGCAGCCGCCGCTTACGACTAGCGGGGGGGACAGATACGCAGTATTTT.